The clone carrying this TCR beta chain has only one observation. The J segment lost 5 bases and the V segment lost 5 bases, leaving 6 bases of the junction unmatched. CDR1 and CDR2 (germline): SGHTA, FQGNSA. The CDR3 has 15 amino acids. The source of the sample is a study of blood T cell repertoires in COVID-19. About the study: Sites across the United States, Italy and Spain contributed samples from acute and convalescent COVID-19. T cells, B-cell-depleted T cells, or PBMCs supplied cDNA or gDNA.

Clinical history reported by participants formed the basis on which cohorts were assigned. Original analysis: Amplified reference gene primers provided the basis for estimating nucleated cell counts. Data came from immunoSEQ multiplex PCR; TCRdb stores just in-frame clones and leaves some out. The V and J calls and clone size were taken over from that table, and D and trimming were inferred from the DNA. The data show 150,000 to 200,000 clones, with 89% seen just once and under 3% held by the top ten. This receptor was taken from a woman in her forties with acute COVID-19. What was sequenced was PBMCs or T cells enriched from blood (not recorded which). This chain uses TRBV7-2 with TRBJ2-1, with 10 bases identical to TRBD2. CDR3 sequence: CASSLGTSVNNEQFF. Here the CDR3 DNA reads TGTGCCAGCAGCCTCGGGACTAGCGTGAACAATGAGCAGTTCTTC.